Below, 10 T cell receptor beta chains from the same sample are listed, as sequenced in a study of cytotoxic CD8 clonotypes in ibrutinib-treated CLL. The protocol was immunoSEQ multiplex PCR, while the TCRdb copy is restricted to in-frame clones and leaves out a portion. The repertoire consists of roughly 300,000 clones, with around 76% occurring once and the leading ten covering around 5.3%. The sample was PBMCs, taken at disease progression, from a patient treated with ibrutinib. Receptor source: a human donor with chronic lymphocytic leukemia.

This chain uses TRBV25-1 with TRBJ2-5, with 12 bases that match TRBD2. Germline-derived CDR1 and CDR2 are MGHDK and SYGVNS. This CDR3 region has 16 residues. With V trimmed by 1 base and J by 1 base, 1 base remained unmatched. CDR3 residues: CASSEWTSGVQETQYF. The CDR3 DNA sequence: TGTGCCAGCAGTGAATGGACTAGCGGGGTCCAAGAGACCCAGTACTTC.

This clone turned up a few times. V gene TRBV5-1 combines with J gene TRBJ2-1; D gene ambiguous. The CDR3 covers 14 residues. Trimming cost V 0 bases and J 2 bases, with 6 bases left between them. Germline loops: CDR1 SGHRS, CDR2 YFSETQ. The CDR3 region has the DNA TGCGCCAGCAGCTTGGCACAGACCTACAATGAGCAGTTCTTC. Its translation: CASSLAQTYNEQFF.

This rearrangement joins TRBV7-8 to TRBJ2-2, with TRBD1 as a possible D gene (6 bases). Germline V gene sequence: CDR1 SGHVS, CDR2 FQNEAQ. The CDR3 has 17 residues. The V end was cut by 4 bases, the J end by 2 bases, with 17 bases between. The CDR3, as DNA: TGTGCCAGCAGCTGGGGCCTTTTGGACAGAAACACCGGGGAGCTGTTTTTT. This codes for CASSWGLLDRNTGELFF. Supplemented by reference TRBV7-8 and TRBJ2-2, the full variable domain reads GAGVSQSPRYKVAKRGQDVALRCDPISGHVSLFWYQQALGQGPEFLTYFQNEAQLDKSGLPSDRFFAERPEGSVSTLKIQRTQQEDSAVYLCASSWGLLDRNTGELFFGEGSRLTVL.

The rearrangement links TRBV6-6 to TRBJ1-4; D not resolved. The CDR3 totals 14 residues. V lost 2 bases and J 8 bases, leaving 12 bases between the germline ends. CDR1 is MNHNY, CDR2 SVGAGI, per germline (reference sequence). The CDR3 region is CASSYTGFGEKLFF. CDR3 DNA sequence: TGTGCCAGCAGTTACACCGGATTTGGGGAAAAACTGTTTTTT.

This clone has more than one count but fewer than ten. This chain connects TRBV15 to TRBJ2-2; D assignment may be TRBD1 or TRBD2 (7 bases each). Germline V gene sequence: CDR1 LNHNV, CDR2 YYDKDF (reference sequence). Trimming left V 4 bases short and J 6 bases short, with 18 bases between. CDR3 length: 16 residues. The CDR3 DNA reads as TGTGCCACCAGCAAAACCCTACAGGGGAGGGCCGGGGAGCTGTTTTTT. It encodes CATSKTLQGRAGELFF.

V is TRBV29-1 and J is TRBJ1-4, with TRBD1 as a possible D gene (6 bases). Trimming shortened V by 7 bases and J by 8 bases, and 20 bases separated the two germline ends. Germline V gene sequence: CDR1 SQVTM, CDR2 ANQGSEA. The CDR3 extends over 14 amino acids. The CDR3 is CSATAGGLREKLFF. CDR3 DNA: TGCAGCGCCACAGCTGGGGGGCTCAGGGAAAAACTGTTTTTT. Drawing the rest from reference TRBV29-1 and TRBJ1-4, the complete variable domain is SAVISQKPSRDICQRGTSLTIQCQVDSQVTMMFWYRQQPGQSLTLIATANQGSEATYESGFVIDKFPISRPNLTFSTLTVSNMSPEDSSIYLCSATAGGLREKLFFGSGTQLSVL.

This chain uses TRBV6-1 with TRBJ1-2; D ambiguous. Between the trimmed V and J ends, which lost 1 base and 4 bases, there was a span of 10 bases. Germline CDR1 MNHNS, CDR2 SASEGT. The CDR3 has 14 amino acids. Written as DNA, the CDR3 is TGTGCCAGCAGTGAAGTGGCCAGGAGCTATGGCTACACCTTC. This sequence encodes CASSEVARSYGYTF.

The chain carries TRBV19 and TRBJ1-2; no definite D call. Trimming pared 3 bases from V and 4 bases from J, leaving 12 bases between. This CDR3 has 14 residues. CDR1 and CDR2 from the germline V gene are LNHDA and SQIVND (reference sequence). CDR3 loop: CASSIGPRFYGYTF. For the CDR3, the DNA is TGTGCCAGTAGTATCGGGCCGAGATTCTATGGCTACACCTTC.

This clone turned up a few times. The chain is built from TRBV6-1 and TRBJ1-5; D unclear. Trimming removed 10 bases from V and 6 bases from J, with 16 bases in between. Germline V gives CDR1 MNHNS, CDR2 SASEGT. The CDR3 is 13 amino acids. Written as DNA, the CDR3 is TGTGCCACCGACCCGCCGGTAGGTCAGCCCCAGCATTTT. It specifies CATDPPVGQPQHF.

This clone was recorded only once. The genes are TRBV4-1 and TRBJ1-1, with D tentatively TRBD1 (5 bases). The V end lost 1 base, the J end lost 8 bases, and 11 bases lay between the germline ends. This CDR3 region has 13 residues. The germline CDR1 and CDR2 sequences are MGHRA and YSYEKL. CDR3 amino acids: CASSQVGTREAFF. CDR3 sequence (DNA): TGCGCCAGCAGCCAAGTTGGGACCAGGGAAGCTTTCTTT.